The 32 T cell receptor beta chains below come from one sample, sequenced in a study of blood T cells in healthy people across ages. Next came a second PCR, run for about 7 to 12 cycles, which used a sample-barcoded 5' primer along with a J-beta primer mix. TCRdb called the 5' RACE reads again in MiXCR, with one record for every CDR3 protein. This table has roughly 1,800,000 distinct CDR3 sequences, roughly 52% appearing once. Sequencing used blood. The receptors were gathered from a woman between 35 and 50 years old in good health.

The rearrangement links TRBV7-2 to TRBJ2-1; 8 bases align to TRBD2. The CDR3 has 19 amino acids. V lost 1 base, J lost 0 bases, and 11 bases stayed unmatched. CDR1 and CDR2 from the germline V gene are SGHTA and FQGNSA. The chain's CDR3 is CASSLGLTGGQSSYNEQFF. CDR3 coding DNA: TGTGCCAGCAGCTTAGGACTAACGGGGGGGCAGAGCTCCTACAATGAGCAGTTCTTC.

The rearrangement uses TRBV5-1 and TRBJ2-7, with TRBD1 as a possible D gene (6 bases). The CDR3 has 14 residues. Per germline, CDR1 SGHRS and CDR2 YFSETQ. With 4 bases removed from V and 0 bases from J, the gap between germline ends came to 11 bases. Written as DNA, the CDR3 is TGCGCCAGCAGCCTGGACAGTCCCTCCTACGAGCAGTACTTC. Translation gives CASSLDSPSYEQYF.

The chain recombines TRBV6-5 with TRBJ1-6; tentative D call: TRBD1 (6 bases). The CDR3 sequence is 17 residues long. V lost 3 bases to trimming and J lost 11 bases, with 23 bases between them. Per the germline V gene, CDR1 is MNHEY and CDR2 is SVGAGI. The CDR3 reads CASSYLSGGGYYPPLHF. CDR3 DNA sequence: TGTGCCAGCAGTTATCTATCGGGGGGCGGCTATTACCCACCCCTCCACTTT.

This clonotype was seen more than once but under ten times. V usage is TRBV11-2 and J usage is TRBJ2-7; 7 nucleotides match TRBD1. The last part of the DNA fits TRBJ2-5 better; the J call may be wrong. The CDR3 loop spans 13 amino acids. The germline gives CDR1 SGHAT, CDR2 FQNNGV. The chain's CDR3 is CASSFTGEGTQYF. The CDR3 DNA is TGTGCCAGCAGCTTTACAGGGGAAGGGACCCAGTACTTC.

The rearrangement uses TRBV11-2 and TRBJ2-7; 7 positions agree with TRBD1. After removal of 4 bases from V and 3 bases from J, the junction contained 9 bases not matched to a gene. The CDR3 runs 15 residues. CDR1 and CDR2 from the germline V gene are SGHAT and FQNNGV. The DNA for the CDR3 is TGTGCCAGCAGCTCCAAGACAGGGAGAGGCTACGAGCAGTACTTC. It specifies CASSSKTGRGYEQYF. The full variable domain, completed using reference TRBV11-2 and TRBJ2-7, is EAGVAQSPRYKIIEKRQSVAFWCNPISGHATLYWYQQILGQGPKLLIQFQNNGVVDDSQLPKDRFSAERLKGVDSTLKIQPAKLEDSAVYLCASSSKTGRGYEQYFGPGTRLTVT.

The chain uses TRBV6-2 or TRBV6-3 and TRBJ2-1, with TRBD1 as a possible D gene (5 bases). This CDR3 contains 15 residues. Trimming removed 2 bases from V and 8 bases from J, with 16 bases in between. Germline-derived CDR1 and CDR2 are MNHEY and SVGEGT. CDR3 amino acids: CASSYRGRASDEQFF. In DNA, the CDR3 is TGTGCCAGCAGTTACAGAGGCAGGGCTTCGGATGAGCAGTTCTTC.

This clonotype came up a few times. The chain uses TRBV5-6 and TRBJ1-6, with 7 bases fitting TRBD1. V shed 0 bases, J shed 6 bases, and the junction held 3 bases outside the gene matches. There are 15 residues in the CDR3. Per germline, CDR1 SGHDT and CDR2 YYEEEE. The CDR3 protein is CASSLEGGGNSPLHF. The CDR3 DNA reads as TGTGCCAGCAGCTTGGAAGGGGGCGGTAATTCACCCCTCCACTTT. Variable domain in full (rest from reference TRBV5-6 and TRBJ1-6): DAGVTQSPTHLIKTRGQQVTLRCSPKSGHDTVSWYQQALGQGPQFIFQYYEEEERQRGNFPDRFSGHQFPNYSSELNVNALLLGDSALYLCASSLEGGGNSPLHFGNGTRLTVT.

The CDR3 loop reads CAISTSGGMVEGQFF. The CDR3 bases are TGTGCCATCAGCACTAGCGGGGGCATGGTAGAGGGTCAGTTCTTC. The chain has TRBV10-3 and TRBJ2-1; 11 positions agree with TRBD2. Germline V gives CDR1 ENHRY, CDR2 SYGVKD. After removal of 6 bases from V and 13 bases from J, the junction contained 14 bases not matched to a gene. The CDR3 loop spans 15 amino acids.

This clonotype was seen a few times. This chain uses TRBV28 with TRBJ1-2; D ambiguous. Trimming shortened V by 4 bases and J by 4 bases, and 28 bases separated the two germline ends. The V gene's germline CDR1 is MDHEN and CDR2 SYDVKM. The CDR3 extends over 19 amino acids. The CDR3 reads CASSSQVFRADDPFYGYTF. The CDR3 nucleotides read TGTGCCAGCAGTTCCCAAGTATTCCGGGCCGACGACCCATTCTATGGCTACACCTTC.

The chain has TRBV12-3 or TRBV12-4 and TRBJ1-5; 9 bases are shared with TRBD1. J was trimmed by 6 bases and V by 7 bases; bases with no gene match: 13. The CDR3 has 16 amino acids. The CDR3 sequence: CASTQGQGRGIQPQHF. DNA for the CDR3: TGTGCCAGCACGCAGGGACAGGGTCGGGGCATTCAGCCCCAGCATTTT.

For the CDR3, the DNA is TGTGCCAGCGAGGCAAGGGGGCAAGGTTATGGCTACACCTTC. This encodes CASEARGQGYGYTF. This rearrangement joins TRBV9 to TRBJ1-2, with 7 bases fitting TRBD1. This CDR3 is 14 amino acids long. Germline CDR1 SGDLS, CDR2 YYNGEE. Trimming cost V 7 bases and J 5 bases; bases outside gene matches: 11.

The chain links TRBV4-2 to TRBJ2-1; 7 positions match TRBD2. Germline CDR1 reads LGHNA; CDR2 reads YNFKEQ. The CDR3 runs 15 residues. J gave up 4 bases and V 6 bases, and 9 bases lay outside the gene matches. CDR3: CASRGGEGSYNEQFF. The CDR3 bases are TGTGCCAGCAGGGGGGGGGAAGGGTCTTACAATGAGCAGTTCTTC.

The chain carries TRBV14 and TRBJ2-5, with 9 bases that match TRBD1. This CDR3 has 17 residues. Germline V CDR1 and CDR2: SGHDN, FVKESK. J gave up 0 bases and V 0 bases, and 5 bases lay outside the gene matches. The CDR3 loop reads CASSQDPTGGYQETQYF. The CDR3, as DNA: TGTGCCAGCAGCCAAGATCCGACAGGGGGTTACCAAGAGACCCAGTACTTC. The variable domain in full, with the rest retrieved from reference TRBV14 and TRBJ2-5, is EAGVTQFPSHSVIEKGQTVTLRCDPISGHDNLYWYRRVMGKEIKFLLHFVKESKQDESGMPNNRFLAERTGGTYSTLKVQPAELEDSGVYFCASSQDPTGGYQETQYFGPGTRLLVL.

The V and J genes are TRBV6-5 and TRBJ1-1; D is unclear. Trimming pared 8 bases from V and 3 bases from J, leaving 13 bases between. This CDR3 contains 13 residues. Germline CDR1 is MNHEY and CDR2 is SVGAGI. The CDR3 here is CASEGGSDTEAFF. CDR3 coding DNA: TGTGCCAGCGAGGGTGGGTCGGACACTGAAGCTTTCTTT.

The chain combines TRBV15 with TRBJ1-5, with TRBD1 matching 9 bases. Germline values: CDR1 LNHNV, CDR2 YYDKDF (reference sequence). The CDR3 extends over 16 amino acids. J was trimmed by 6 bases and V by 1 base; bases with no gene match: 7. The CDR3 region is CATSRAGTGRGQPQHF. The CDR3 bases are TGTGCCACCAGCAGAGCGGGGACAGGGAGAGGTCAGCCCCAGCATTTT. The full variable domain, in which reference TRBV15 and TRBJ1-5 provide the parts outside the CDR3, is DAMVIQNPRYQVTQFGKPVTLSCSQTLNHNVMYWYQQKSSQAPKLLFHYYDKDFNNEADTPDNFQSRRPNTSFCFLDIRSPGLGDTAMYLCATSRAGTGRGQPQHFGDGTRLSIL.

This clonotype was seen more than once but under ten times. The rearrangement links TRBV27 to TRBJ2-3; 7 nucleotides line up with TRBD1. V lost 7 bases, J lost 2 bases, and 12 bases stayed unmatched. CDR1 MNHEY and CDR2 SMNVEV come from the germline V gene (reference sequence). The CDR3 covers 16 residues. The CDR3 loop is CASTHFGQANTDTQYF. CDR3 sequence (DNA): TGTGCCAGCACCCATTTCGGACAGGCGAACACAGATACGCAGTATTTT.

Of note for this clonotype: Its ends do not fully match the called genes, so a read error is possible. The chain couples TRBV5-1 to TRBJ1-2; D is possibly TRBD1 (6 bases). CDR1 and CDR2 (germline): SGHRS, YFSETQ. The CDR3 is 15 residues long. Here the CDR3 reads CATSLGDIGVYGYTF. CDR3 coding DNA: TGCGCCACCAGCTTGGGGGACATCGGGGTCTATGGCTACACCTTC.

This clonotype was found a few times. The CDR3 here is CASSQESREVGGYTF. The CDR3 DNA reads TGTGCCAGCAGCCAAGAGTCGAGGGAGGTAGGGGGCTACACCTTC. The chain carries TRBV4-2 and TRBJ1-2, with D unresolved. V was pared by 0 bases and J by 8 bases, with 16 bases between. This CDR3 has 15 residues. Germline V gene sequence: CDR1 LGHNA, CDR2 YNFKEQ.

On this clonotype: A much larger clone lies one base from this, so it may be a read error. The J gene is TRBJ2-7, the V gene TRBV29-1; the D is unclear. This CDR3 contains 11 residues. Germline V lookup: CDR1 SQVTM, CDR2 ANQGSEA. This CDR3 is CNAVGGYEQYF. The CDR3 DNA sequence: TGCAACGCCGTCGGTGGGTACGAGCAGTACTTC.

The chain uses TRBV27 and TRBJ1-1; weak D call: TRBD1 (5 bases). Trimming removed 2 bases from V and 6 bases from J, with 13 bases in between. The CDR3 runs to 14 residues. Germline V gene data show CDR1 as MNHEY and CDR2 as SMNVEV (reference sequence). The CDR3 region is CASSLRGLGPEAFF. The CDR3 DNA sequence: TGTGCCAGCAGTTTAAGAGGTTTGGGGCCTGAAGCTTTCTTT.

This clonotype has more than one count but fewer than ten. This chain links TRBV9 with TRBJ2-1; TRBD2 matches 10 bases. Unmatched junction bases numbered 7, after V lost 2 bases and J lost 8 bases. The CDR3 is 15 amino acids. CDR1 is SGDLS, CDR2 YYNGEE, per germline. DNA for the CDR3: TGTGCCAGCAGCGTGACTAGCGGGTTCGGCGATGAGCAGTTCTTC. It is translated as CASSVTSGFGDEQFF.

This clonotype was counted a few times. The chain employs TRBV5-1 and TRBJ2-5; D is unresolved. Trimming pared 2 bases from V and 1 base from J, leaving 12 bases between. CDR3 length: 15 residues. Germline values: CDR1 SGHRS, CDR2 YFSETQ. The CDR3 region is CASSLFRAVQETQYF. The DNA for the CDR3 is TGCGCCAGCAGCTTATTTCGGGCAGTCCAAGAGACCCAGTACTTC. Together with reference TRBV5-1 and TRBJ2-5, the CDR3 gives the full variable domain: KAGVTQTPRYLIKTRGQQVTLSCSPISGHRSVSWYQQTPGQGLQFLFEYFSETQRNKGNFPGRFSGRQFSNSRSEMNVSTLELGDSALYLCASSLFRAVQETQYFGPGTRLLVL.

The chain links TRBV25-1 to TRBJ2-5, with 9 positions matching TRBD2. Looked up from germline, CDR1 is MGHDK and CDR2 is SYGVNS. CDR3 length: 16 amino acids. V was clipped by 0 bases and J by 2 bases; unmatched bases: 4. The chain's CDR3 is CASSEYLAGKQETQYF. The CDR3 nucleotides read TGTGCCAGCAGTGAATATCTAGCGGGGAAACAAGAGACCCAGTACTTC.

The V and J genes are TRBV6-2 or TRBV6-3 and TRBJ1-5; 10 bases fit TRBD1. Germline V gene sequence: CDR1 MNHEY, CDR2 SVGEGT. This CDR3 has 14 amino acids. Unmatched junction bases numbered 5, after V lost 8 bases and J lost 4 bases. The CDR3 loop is CASDRTGGNQPQHF. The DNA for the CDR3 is TGTGCCAGCGACCGGACAGGGGGAAATCAGCCCCAGCATTTT.

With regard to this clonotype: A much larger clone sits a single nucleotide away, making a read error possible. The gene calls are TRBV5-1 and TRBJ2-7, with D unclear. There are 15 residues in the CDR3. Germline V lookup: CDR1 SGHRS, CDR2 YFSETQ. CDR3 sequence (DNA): TGCGCCAGCAGCTCGGACGGGCTGAGCTCCGACGAGCAGTACTTC. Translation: CASSSDGLSSDEQYF.

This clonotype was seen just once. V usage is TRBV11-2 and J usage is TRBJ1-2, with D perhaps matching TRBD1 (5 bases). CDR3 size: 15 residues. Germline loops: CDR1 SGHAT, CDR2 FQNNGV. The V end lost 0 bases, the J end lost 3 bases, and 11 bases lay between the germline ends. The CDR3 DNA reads TGTGCCAGCAGCTTAGATGGGGGATCCGACTATGGCTACACCTTC. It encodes CASSLDGGSDYGYTF.

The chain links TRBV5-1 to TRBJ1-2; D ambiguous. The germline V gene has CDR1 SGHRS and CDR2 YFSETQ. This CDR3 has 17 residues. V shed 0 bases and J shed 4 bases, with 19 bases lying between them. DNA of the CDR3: TGCGCCAGCAGCTTGGCCAGAGAAGCGACGTCGGTCTATGGCTACACCTTC. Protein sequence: CASSLAREATSVYGYTF.

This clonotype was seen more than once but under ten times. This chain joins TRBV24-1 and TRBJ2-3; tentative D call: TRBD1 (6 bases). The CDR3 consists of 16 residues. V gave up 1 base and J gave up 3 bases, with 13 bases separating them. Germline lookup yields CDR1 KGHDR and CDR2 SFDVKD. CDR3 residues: CATSDFGQYRTDTQYF. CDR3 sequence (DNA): TGTGCCACCAGTGATTTCGGACAGTACCGGACAGATACGCAGTATTTT.

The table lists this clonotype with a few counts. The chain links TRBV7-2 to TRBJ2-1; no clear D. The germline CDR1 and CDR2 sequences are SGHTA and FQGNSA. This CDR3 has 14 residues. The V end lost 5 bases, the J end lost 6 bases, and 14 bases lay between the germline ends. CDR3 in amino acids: CASSPVLSSNEQFF. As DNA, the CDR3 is TGTGCCAGCAGCCCAGTCCTAAGTAGCAATGAGCAGTTCTTC.

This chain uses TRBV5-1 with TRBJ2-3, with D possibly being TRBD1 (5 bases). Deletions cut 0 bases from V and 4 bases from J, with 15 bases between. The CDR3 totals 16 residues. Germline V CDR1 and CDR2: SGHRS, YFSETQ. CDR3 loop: CASSLAIGVGPDTQYF. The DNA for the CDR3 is TGCGCCAGCAGCTTGGCTATAGGGGTTGGCCCAGATACGCAGTATTTT. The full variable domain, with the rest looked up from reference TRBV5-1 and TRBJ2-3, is KAGVTQTPRYLIKTRGQQVTLSCSPISGHRSVSWYQQTPGQGLQFLFEYFSETQRNKGNFPGRFSGRQFSNSRSEMNVSTLELGDSALYLCASSLAIGVGPDTQYFGPGTRLTVL.

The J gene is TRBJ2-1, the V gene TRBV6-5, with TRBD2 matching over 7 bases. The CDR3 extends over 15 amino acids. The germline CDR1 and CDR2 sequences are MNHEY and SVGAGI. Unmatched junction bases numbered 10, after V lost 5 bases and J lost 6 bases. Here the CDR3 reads CASSMGGTGRNEQFF. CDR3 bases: TGTGCCAGCAGTATGGGGGGGACGGGACGCAATGAGCAGTTCTTC.

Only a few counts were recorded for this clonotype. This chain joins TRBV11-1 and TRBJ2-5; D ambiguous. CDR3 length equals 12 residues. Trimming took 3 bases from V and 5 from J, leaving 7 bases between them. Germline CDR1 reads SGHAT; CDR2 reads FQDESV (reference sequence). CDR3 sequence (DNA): TGTGCCAGCAGCTTCATCGAGGAGACCCAGTACTTC. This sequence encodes CASSFIEETQYF.